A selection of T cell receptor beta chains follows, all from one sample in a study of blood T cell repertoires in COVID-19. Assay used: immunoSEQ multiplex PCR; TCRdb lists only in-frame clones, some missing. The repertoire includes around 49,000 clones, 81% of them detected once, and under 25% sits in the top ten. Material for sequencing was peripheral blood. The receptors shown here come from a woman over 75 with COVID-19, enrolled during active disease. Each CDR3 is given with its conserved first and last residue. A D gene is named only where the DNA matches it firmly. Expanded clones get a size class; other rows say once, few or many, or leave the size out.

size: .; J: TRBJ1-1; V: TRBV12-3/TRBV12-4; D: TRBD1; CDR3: CASNYGTASEAFF; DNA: TGTGCCAGCAATTATGGGACAGCTAGTGAAGCTTTCTTT
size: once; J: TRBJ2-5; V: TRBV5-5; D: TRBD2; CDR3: CASSLDPRGEQETQYF; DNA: TGTGCCAGCAGCTTGGATCCGCGGGGGGAACAAGAGACCCAGTACTTC
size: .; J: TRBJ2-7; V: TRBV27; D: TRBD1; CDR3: CASSFGQGTYEQYF; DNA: TGTGCCAGCAGTTTCGGACAGGGTACCTACGAGCAGTACTTC
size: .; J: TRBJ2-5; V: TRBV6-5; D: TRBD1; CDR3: CASSQDRGGQETQYF; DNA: TGTGCCAGCAGCCAAGACAGGGGAGGTCAAGAGACCCAGTACTTC
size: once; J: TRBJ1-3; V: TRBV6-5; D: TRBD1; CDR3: CASSYWQGALYTIYF; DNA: TGTGCCAGCAGTTACTGGCAGGGGGCTTTGTACACCATATATTTT
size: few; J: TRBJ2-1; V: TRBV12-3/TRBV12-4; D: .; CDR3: CASSLNLKQFF; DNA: TGTGCCAGCAGTTTAAATCTTAAGCAGTTCTTC
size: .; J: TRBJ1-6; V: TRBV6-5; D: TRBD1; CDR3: CASSSRDRGYSPLHF; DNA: TGTGCCAGCAGTAGCCGGGACAGGGGATATTCACCCCTCCACTTT
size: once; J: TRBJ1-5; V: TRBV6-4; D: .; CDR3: CASSDRPLGDQPQHF; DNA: TGTGCCAGCAGTGACCGCCCCTTGGGCGACCAGCCCCAGCATTTT
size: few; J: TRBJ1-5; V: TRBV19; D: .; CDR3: CASRIQGGLVQPQHF; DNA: TGTGCCAGTAGGATACAGGGTGGCCTTGTTCAGCCCCAGCATTTT
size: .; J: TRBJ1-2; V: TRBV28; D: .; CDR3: CASSYSGSIYGYTF; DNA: TGTGCCAGCAGTTACTCCGGGTCAATCTATGGCTACACCTTC
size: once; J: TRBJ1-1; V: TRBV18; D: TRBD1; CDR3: CASSPPGQGNTEAFF; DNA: TGTGCCAGCTCACCACCGGGACAGGGGAACACTGAAGCTTTCTTT
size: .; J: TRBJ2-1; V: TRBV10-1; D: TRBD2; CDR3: CASSQTKLAGGQNEQFF; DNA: TGCGCCAGCAGCCAAACCAAACTAGCGGGAGGCCAGAATGAGCAGTTCTTC
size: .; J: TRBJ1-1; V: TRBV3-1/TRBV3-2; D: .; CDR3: CASSLTGLNTEAFF; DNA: TGTGCCAGCAGCCTAACAGGTTTGAACACTGAAGCTTTCTTT
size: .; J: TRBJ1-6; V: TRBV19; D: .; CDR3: CASSIDNAGIGPLHF; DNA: TGTGCCAGTAGTATAGATAACGCAGGAATTGGTCCCCTCCACTTT
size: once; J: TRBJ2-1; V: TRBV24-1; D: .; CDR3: CATSDSTVSSYNEQFF; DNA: TGTGCCACCAGTGATTCCACAGTCAGCTCCTACAATGAGCAGTTCTTC
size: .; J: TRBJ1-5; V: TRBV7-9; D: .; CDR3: CASSFGGQPQHF; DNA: TGTGCCAGCAGCTTCGGGGGACAGCCCCAGCATTTT
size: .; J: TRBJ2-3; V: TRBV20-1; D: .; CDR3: CSASRGGSTDTQYF; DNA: TGCAGTGCTAGTAGGGGAGGTAGCACAGATACGCAGTATTTT
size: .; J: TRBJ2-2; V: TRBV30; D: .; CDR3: CAWRIRGGTGELFF; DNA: TGTGCCTGGAGGATAAGGGGTGGCACCGGGGAGCTGTTTTTT
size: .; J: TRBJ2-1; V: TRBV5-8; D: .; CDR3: CASSRTDNEQFF; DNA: TGTGCCAGCAGCCGGACTGATAATGAGCAGTTCTTC
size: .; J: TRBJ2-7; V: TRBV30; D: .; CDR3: CACGTYEQYF; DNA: TGTGCCTGCGGGACCTACGAGCAGTACTTC
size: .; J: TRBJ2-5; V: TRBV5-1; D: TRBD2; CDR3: CASSLSLAGEETQYF; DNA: TGCGCCAGCAGCTTGAGTCTAGCGGGAGAAGAGACCCAGTACTTC
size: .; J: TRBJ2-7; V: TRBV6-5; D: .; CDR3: CASRSLQVEQYF; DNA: TGTGCCAGCAGATCGCTACAGGTAGAGCAGTACTTC
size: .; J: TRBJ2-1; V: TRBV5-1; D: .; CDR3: CASSPQRSSYNEQFF; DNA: TGCGCCAGCAGCCCACAGAGAAGCTCCTACAATGAGCAGTTCTTC
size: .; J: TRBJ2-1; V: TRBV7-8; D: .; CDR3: CASSSSSYNEQFF; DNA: TGTGCCAGCAGCTCCTCTAGCTACAATGAGCAGTTCTTC
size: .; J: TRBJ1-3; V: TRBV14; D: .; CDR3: CASRGPGAGNTIYF; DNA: TGTGCCAGCAGGGGTCCGGGGGCTGGAAACACCATATATTTT
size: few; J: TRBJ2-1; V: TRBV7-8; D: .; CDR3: CASIPPQGSYEQFF; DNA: TGTGCCAGCATCCCCCCGCAGGGGTCCTATGAGCAGTTCTTC
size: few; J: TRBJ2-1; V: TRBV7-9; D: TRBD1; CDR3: CASSSPAGGSGNEQFF; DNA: TGTGCCAGCAGCTCGCCGGCAGGGGGCTCAGGGAATGAGCAGTTCTTC
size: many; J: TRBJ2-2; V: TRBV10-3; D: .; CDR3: CAISEGRGRTGELFF; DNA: TGTGCCATCAGTGAGGGGAGGGGGAGAACCGGGGAGCTGTTTTTT
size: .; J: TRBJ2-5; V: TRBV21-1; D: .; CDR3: CARRTGLETQYF; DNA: TGTGCCAGAAGGACAGGGCTTGAAACCCAGTACTTC
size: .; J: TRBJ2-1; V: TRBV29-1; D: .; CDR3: CSVGLVYNEQFF; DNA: TGCAGCGTTGGACTAGTCTACAATGAGCAGTTCTTC
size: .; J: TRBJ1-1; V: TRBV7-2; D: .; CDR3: CASSKKTVNTEAFF; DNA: TGTGCCAGCAGCAAGAAGACAGTGAACACTGAAGCTTTCTTT
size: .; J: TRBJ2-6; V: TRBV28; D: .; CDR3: CASSPQGRGANVLTF; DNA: TGTGCCAGCAGTCCCCAAGGGAGAGGGGCCAACGTCCTGACTTTC
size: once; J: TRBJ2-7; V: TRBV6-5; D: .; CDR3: CASRDSPYEQYF; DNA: TGTGCCAGCAGGGACTCCCCCTACGAGCAGTACTTC
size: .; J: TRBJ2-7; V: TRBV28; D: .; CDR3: CASSPQQGSREQYF; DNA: TGTGCCAGCAGTCCCCAACAGGGTAGCAGAGAGCAGTACTTC
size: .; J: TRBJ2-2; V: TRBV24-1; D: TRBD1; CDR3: CATSDPTGFSTGELFF; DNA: TGTGCCACCAGTGATCCGACAGGGTTCAGTACCGGGGAGCTGTTTTTT
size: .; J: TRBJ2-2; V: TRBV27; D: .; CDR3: CASRGRSVADRHNTGELFF; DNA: TGTGCCAGTAGGGGTAGATCCGTGGCGGACCGACATAACACCGGGGAGCTGTTTTTT
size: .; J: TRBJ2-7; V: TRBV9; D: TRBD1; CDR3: CASSGGTGSGEQYF; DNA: TGTGCCAGCAGCGGGGGGACAGGGTCGGGCGAGCAGTACTTC
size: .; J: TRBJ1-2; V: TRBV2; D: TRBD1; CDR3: CASNPTGGYGYTF; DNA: TGTGCCAGCAACCCCACAGGGGGCTATGGCTACACCTTC
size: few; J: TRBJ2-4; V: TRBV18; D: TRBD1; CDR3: CASSPTGQGNIQYF; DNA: TGTGCCAGCTCACCAACGGGACAGGGAAACATTCAGTACTTC
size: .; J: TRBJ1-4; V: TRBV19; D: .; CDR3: CASSIREKLFF; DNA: TGTGCCAGTAGTATTCGTGAAAAACTGTTTTTT
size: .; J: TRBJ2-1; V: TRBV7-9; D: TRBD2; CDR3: CASSFVAGGHNEQFF; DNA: TGTGCCAGCAGCTTTGTAGCGGGAGGTCACAATGAGCAGTTCTTC
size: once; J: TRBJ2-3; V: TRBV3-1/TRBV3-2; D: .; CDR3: CASSQSQRVSTDTQYF; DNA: TGTGCCAGCAGCCAATCCCAGCGGGTCAGCACAGATACGCAGTATTTT
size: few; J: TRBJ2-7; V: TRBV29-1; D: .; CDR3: CSVGESYEQYF; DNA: TGCAGCGTGGGAGAGTCCTACGAGCAGTACTTC
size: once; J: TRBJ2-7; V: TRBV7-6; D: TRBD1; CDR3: CASSQSQGENSYEQYF; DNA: TGTGCCAGCAGCCAGAGCCAGGGGGAGAATTCCTACGAGCAGTACTTC
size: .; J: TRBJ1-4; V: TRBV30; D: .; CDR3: CAWSVDSFNEKLFF; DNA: TGTGCCTGGAGTGTGGACAGCTTTAATGAAAAACTGTTTTTT
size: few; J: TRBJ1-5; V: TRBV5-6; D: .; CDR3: CASSLKRRESNQPQHF; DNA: TGTGCCAGCAGCTTGAAGAGGAGGGAGAGCAATCAGCCCCAGCATTTT
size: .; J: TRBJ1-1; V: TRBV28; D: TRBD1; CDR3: CASSRQGSGPNTEAFF; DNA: TGTGCCAGCAGCCGACAGGGATCGGGGCCGAACACTGAAGCTTTCTTT
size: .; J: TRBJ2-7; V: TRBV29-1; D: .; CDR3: CSAKRTGGTYEQYF; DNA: TGCAGCGCAAAGCGGACAGGCGGGACCTACGAGCAGTACTTC
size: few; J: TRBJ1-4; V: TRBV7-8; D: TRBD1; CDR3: CASSFTYRGTTNEKLFF; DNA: TGTGCCAGCAGCTTTACGTACAGGGGAACAACTAATGAAAAACTGTTTTTT
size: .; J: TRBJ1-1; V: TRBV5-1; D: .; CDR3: CASSPREQVNTEAFF; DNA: TGCGCCAGCAGCCCCCGCGAGCAGGTGAACACTGAAGCTTTCTTT
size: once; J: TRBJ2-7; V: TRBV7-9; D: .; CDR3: CASSLIGDTYEQYF; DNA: TGTGCCAGCAGCTTAATAGGGGACACCTACGAGCAGTACTTC
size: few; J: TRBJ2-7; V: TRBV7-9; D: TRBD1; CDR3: CASSPRDRGYEQYF; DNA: TGTGCCAGCAGCCCCCGGGACAGGGGCTACGAGCAGTACTTC
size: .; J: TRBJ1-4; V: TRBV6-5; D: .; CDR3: CASSYASGDGEKLFF; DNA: TGTGCCAGCAGTTACGCATCAGGGGATGGCGAAAAACTGTTTTTT
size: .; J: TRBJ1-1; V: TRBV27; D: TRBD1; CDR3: CASSLGGQAVAKAFF; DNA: TGTGCCAGCAGTTTGGGGGGACAGGCGGTTGCGAAAGCTTTCTTT
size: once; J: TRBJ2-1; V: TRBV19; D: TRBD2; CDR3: CASSIRRTSGSLRNEQFF; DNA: TGTGCCAGTAGTATCCGCCGGACTAGCGGGAGTCTTCGTAATGAGCAGTTCTTC
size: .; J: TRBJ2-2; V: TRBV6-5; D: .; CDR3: CASSYSPTGYTGELFF; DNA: TGTGCCAGCAGTTACTCGCCGACAGGTTACACCGGGGAGCTGTTTTTT
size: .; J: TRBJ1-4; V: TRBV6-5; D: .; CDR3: CASSYSESNEKLFF; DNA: TGTGCCAGCAGTTACAGTGAGTCTAATGAAAAACTGTTTTTT